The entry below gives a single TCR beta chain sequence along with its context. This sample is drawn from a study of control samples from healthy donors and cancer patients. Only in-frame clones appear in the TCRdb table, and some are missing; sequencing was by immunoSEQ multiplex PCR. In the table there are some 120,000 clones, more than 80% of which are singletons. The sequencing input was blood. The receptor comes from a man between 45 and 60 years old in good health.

Here the CDR3 reads CATSDLGDSITGELFF. The CDR3 DNA reads as TGTGCCACCAGTGATTTGGGGGACAGCATCACCGGGGAGCTGTTTTTT. The V call is TRBV24-1, the J call TRBJ2-2, with TRBD1 matching over 7 bases. Trimming took 0 bases from V and 4 from J; bases not matched to a gene: 4. Looked up from germline, CDR1 is KGHDR and CDR2 is SFDVKD. CDR3 size: 16 residues.